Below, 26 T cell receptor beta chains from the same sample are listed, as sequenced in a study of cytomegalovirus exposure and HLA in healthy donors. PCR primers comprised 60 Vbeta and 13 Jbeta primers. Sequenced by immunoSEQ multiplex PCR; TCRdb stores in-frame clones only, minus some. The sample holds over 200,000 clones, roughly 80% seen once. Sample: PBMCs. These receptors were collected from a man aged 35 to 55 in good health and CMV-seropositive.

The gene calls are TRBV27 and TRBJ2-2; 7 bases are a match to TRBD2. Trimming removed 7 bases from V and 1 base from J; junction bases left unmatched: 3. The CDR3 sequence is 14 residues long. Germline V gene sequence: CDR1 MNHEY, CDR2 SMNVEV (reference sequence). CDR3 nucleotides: TGTGCCAGCAAACTAGCGAGGAACACCGGGGAGCTGTTTTTT. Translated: CASKLARNTGELFF.

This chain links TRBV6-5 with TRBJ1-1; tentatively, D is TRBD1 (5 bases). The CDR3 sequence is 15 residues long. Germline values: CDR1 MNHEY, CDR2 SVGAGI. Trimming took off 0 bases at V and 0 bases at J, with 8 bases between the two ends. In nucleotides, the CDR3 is TGTGCCAGCAGTTACTCGAAGACAGTGAACACTGAAGCTTTCTTT. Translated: CASSYSKTVNTEAFF.

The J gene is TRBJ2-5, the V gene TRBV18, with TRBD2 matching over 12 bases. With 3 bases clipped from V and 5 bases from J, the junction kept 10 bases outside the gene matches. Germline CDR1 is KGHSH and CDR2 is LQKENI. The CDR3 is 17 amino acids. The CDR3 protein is CASSPLLTSGSQETQYF. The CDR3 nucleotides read TGTGCCAGCTCACCCCTATTGACTAGCGGGAGCCAGGAGACCCAGTACTTC.

CDR3 sequence: CASSPYPGGRGLNTEAFF. CDR3 bases: TGTGCCAGCTCACCCTATCCAGGGGGCCGAGGATTGAACACTGAAGCTTTCTTT. This chain uses TRBV18 with TRBJ1-1, with 8 bases matching TRBD1. The J segment lost 0 bases and the V segment lost 3 bases, leaving 12 bases of the junction unmatched. Per the germline V gene, CDR1 is KGHSH and CDR2 is LQKENI. The CDR3 consists of 18 residues.

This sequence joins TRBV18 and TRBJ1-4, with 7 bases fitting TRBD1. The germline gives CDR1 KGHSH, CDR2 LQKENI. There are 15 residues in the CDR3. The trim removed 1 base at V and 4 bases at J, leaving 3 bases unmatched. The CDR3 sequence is CASSPQGADNEKLFF. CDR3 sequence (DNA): TGTGCCAGCTCACCACAGGGGGCAGATAATGAAAAACTGTTTTTT.

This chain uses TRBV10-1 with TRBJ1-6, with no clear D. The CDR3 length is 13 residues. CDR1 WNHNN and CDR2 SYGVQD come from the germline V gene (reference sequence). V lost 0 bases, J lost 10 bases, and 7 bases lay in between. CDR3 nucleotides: TGCGCCAGCAGTGAGTCGCCGGGGTCACCCCTCCACTTT. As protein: CASSESPGSPLHF.

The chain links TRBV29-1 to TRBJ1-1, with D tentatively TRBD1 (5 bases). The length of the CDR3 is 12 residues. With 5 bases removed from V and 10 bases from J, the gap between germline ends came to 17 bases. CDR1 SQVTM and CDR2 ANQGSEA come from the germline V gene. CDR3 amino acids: CSVPDPRGVAFF. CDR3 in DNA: TGCAGCGTTCCCGATCCTAGGGGTGTAGCTTTCTTT.

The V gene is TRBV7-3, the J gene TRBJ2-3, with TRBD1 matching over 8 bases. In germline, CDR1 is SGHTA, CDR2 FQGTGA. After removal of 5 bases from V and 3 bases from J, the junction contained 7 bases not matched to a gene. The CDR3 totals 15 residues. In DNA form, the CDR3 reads TGTGCCAGCAGCGTCCGGGGACAGGTAACAGATACGCAGTATTTT. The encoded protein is CASSVRGQVTDTQYF.

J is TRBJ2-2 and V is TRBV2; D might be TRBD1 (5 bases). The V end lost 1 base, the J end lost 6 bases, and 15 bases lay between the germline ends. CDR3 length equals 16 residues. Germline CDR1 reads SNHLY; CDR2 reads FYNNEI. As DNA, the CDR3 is TGTGCCAGCAGTGAAGTGGGGTCAGGGATCTCCGGGGAGCTGTTTTTT. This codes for CASSEVGSGISGELFF.

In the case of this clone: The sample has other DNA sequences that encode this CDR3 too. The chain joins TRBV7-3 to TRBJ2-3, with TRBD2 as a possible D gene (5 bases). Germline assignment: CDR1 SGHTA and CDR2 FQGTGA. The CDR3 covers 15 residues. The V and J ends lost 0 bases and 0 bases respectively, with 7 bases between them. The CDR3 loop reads CASSLTSGSTDTQYF. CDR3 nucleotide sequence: TGTGCCAGCAGCTTAACGTCGGGGAGCACAGATACGCAGTATTTT.

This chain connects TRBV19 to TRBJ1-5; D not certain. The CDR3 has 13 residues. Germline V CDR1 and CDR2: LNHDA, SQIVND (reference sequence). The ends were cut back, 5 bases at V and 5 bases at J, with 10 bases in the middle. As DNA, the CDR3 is TGTGCCAGTAGTGGGAGGTTTGATCAGCCCCAGCATTTT. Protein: CASSGRFDQPQHF.

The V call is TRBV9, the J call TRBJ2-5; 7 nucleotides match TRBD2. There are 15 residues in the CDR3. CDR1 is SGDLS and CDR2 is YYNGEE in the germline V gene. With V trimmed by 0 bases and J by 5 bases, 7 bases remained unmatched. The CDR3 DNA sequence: TGTGCCAGCAGCGTAGCTCCGGGGGGAGGGGAGACCCAGTACTTC. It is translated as CASSVAPGGGETQYF. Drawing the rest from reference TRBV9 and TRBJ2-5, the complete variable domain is DSGVTQTPKHLITATGQRVTLRCSPRSGDLSVYWYQQSLDQGLQFLIQYYNGEERAKGNILERFSAQQFPDLHSELNLSSLELGDSALYFCASSVAPGGGETQYFGPGTRLLVL.

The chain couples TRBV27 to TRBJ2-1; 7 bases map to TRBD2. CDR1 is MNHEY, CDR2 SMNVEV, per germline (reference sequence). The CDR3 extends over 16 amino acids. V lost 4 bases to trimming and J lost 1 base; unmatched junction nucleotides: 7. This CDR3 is CASSYDRLASYNEQFF. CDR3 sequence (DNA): TGTGCCAGCAGTTATGATCGACTAGCTTCCTACAATGAGCAGTTCTTC.

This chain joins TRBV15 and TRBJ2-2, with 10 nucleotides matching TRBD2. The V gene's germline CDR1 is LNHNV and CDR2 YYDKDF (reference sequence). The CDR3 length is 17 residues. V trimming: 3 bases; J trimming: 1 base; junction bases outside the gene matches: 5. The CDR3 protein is CATSRKIAGGNTGELFF. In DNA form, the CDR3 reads TGTGCCACCAGCAGGAAGATAGCGGGGGGGAACACCGGGGAGCTGTTTTTT.

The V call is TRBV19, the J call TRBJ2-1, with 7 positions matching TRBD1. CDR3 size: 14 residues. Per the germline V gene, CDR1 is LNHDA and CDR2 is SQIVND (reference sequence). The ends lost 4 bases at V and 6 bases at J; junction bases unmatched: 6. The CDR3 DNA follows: TGTGCCAGTAGTACCGGGGACAGTACCAATGAGCAGTTCTTC. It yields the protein CASSTGDSTNEQFF.

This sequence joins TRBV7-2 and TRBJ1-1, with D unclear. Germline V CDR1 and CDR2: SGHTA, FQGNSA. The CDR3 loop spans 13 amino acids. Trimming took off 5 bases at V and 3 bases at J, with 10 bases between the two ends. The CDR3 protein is CASSAAGDTEAFF. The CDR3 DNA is TGTGCCAGCAGCGCCGCCGGGGACACTGAAGCTTTCTTT.

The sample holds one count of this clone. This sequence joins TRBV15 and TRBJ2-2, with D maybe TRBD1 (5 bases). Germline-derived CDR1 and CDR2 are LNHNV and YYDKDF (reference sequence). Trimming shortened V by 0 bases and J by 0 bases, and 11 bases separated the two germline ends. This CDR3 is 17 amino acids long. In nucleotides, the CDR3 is TGTGCCACCAGCAGAGATCAGGGTATTTCGAACACCGGGGAGCTGTTTTTT. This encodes CATSRDQGISNTGELFF.

CDR3 region: CASSQTIASYNEQFF. Written as DNA, the CDR3 is TGTGCCAGCAGCCAGACAATTGCCTCCTACAATGAGCAGTTCTTC. This chain connects TRBV5-4 to TRBJ2-1; the D is unclear. Germline loops: CDR1 SGHNT, CDR2 YYREEE (reference sequence). V was cut by 4 bases and J by 0 bases, with 11 bases left in between. CDR3 size: 15 residues.

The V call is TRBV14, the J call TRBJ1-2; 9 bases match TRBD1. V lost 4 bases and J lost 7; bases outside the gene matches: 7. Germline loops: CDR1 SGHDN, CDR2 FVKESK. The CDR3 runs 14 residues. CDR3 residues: CASSLKQGAGGYTF. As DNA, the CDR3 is TGTGCCAGCAGCCTCAAACAGGGGGCGGGTGGCTACACCTTC.

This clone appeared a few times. CDR3 amino acids: CASSLARLAGIQETQYF. The CDR3 DNA sequence: TGTGCCAGCAGCTTAGCGCGGCTAGCGGGGATACAAGAGACCCAGTACTTC. V is TRBV7-9 and J is TRBJ2-5, with 9 bases matching TRBD2. The V gene's germline CDR1 is SEHNR and CDR2 FQNEAQ (reference sequence). The junction had 7 bases not matched to a gene; V was cut back by 0 bases and J by 2 bases. This CDR3 is 17 amino acids long.

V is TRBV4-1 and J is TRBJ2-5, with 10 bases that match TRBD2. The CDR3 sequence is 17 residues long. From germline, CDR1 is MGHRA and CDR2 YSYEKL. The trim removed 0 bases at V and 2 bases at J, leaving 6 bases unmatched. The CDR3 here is CASSQEGLASFQETQYF. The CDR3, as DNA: TGCGCCAGCAGCCAAGAGGGACTAGCGAGTTTTCAAGAGACCCAGTACTTC.

CDR3 bases: TGCGCCAGCAGCCGGGACAGCTACACCGGGGAGCTGTTTTTT. Its translation: CASSRDSYTGELFF. V and J are TRBV5-1 and TRBJ2-2; 7 nucleotides line up with TRBD1. This CDR3 has 14 residues. V was pared by 4 bases and J by 3 bases, with 3 bases of the junction left unmatched. Germline values: CDR1 SGHRS, CDR2 YFSETQ.

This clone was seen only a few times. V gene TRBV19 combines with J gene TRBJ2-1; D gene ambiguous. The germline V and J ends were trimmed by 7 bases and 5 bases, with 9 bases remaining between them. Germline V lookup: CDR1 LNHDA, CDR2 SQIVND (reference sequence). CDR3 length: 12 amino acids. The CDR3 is CASTSGNNEQFF. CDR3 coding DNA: TGTGCCAGTACCTCAGGTAACAATGAGCAGTTCTTC.

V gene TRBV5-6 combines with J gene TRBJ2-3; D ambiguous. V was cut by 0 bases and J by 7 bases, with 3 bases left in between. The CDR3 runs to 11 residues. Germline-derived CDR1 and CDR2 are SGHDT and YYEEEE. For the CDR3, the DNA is TGTGCCAGCAGCTTGGCTAATACGCAGTATTTT. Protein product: CASSLANTQYF.

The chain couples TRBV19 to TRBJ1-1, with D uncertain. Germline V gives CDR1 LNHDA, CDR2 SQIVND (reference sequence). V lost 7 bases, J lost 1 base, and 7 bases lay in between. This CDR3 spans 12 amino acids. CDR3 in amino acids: CASKDWNTEAFF. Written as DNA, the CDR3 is TGTGCCAGTAAGGACTGGAACACTGAAGCTTTCTTT.

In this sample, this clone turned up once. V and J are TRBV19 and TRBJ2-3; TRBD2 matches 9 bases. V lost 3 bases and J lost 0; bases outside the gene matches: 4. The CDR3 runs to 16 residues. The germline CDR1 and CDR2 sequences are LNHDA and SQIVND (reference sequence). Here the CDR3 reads CASSIMGLASTDTQYF. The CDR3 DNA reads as TGTGCCAGTAGTATTATGGGACTAGCTAGCACAGATACGCAGTATTTT.